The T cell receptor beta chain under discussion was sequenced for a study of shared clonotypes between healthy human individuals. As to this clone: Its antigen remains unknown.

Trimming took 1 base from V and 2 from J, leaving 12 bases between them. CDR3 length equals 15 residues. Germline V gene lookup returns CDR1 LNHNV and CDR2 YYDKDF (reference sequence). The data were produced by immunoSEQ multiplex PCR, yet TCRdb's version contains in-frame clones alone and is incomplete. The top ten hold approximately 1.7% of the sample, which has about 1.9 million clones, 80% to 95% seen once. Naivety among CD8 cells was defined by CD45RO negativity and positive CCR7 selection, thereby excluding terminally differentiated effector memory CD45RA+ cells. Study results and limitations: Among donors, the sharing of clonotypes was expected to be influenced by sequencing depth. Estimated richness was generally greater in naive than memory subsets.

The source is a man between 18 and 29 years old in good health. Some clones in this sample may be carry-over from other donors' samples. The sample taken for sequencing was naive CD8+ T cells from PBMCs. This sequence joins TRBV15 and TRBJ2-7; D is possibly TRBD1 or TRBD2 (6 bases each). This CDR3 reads CATSRGRGHPYEQYF. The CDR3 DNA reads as TGTGCCACCAGCAGAGGTCGGGGGCACCCCTACGAGCAGTACTTC.